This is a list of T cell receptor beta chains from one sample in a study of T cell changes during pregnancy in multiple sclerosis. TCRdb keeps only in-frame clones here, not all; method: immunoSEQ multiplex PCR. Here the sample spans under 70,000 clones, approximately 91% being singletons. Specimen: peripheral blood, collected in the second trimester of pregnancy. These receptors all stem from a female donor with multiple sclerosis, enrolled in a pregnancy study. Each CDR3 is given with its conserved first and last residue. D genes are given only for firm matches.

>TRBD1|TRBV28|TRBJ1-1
CASSPRTGGGRSFF
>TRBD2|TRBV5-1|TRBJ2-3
CASSRDPGLAGTDTQYF
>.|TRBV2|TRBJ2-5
CASRPGSEAQYF
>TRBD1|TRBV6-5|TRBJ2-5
CASSYLGTGQETQYF
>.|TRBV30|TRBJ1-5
CAWSVRDNQPQHF
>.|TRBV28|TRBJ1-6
CASSVSESLHF
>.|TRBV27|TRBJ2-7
CASSLSLSYEQYF
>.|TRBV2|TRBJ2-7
CASSSFSYEQYF
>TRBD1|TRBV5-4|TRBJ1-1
CASSIGQGRTEAFF
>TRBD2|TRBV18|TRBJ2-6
CASSPIGGVSGANVLTF
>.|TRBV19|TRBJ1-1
CASSIADTEAFF
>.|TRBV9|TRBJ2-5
CASSSGLGEVGETQYF
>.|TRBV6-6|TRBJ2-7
CASAERGWKEQYF
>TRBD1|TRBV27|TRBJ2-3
CASSKVRQGALPFPTDTQYF
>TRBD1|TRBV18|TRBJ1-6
CASKVVAGTGNSNSPLHF
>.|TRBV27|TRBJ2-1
CASSLYQGSYNEQFF
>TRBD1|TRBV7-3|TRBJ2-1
CASSLRGQTSYNEQFF
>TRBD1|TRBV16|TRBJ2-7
CASSPRQGFTYEQYF
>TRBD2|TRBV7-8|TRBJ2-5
CASSKLTSVETQYF
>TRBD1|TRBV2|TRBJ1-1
CASRMGQATEAFF
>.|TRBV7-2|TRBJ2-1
CASSLVATSSYNEQFF
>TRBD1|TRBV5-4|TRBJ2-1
CASSPDRGLLNEQFF
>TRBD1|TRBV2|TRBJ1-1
CASSPIGGQGGEAFF